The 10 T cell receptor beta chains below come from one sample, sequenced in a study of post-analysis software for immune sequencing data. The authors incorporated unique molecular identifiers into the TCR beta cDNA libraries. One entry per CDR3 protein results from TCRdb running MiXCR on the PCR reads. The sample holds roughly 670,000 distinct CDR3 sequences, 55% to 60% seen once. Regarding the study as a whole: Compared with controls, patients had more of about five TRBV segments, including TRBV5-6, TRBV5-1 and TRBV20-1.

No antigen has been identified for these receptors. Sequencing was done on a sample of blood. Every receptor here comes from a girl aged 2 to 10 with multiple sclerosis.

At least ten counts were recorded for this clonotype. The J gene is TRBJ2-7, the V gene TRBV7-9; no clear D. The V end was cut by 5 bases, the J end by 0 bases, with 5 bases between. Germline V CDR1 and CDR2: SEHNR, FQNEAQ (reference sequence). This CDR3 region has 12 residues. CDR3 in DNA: TGTGCCAGCAGCCAGAGCTCCTACGAGCAGTACTTC. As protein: CASSQSSYEQYF.

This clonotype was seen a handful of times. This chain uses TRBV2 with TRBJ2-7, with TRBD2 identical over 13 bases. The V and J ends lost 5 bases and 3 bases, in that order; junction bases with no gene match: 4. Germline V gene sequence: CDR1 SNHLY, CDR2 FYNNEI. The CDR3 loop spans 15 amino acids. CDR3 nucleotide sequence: TGTGCCAGCAGTCGGAGACTAGCGGGAGGCTACGAGCAGTACTTC. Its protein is CASSRRLAGGYEQYF. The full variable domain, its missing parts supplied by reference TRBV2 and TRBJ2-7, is EPEVTQTPSHQVTQMGQEVILRCVPISNHLYFYWYRQILGQKVEFLVSFYNNEISEKSEIFDDQFSVERPDGSNFTLKIRSTKLEDSAMYFCASSRRLAGGYEQYFGPGTRLTVT.

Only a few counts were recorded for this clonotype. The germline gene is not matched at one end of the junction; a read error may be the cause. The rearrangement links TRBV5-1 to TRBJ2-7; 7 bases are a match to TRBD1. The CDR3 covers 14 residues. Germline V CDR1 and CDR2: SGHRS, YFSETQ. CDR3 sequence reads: CASSLGGTTYEQYF. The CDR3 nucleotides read TGTGCCAGCAGCTTAGGGGGCACAACCTACGAGCAGTACTTC.

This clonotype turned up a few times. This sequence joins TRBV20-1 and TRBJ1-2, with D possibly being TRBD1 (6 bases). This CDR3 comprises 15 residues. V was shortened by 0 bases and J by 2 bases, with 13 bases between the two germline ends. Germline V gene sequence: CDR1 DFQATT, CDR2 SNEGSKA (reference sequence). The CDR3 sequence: CSARDIQGPNYGYTF. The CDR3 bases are TGCAGTGCTAGAGATATCCAGGGGCCCAACTATGGCTACACCTTC.

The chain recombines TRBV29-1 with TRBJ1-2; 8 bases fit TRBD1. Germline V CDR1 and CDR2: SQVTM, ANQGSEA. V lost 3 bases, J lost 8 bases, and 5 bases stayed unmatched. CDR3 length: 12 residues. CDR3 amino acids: CSVDVGTGGYTF. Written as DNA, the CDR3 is TGCAGCGTTGATGTGGGGACAGGCGGCTACACCTTC.

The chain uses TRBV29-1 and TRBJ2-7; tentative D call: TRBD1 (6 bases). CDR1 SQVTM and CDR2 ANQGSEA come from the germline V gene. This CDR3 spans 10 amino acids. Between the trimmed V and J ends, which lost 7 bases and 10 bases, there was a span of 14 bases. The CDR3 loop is CSAFQGSQYF. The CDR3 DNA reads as TGCAGCGCCTTTCAGGGGTCCCAGTACTTC.

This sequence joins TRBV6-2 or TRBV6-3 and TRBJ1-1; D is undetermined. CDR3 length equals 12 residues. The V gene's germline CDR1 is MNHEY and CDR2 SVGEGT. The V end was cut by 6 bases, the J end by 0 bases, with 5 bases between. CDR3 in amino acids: CASSYLNTEAFF. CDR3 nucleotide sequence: TGTGCCAGCAGCTACCTGAACACTGAAGCTTTCTTT.

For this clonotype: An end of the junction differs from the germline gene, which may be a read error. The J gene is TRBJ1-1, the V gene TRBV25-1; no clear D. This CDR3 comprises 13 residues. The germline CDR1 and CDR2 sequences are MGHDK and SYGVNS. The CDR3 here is CASKSQLNTEAFF. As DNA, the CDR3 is TGTGCCAGCAAGTCCCAATTGAACACCGAAGCTTTCTTT.

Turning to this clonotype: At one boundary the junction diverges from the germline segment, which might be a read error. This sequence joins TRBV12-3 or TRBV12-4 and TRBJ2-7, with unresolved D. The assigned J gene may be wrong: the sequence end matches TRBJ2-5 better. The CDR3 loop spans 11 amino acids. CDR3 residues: CVSSNQETQYF. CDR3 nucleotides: TGTGTCAGCAGTAACCAAGAGACCCAGTACTTC.

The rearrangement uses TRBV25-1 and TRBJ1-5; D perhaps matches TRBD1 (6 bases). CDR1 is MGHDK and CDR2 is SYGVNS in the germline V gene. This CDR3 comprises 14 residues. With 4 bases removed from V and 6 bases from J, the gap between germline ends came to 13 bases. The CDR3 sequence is CASSGPGASQPQHF. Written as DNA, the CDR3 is TGTGCCAGCAGTGGGCCGGGGGCGAGTCAGCCCCAGCATTTT.